Each of the 14 T cell receptor beta chains below was sequenced from the same sample in a study of T cell responses to AZD1222 COVID-19 vaccine. The method was immunoSEQ multiplex PCR; TCRdb's version includes in-frame clones alone and lacks a portion of them. The sample holds over 100,000 clones, approximately 90% seen once. This specimen consisted of peripheral blood, obtained on day 0 of AZD1222 vaccination. These receptors came from an adult in good health.

The chain employs TRBV4-1 and TRBJ1-2; TRBD1 might be the D (6 bases). V shed 2 bases and J shed 3 bases, with 16 bases lying between them. Germline V gene data show CDR1 as MGHRA and CDR2 as YSYEKL. The CDR3 is 16 residues long. This CDR3 reads CASSQPPFRGDYGYTF. Here the CDR3 DNA reads TGCGCCAGCAGCCAACCCCCTTTCAGGGGAGACTATGGCTACACCTTC.

The V call is TRBV14, the J call TRBJ1-2, with D possibly TRBD1 on 5 matching bases. Germline CDR1 SGHDN, CDR2 FVKESK. The ends were cut back, 1 base at V and 8 bases at J, with 14 bases in the middle. The CDR3 has 14 amino acids. The CDR3 sequence is CASSQGLGGNGYTF. The CDR3 nucleotides are TGTGCCAGCAGCCAAGGCCTGGGGGGAAACGGCTACACCTTC.

The V and J genes are TRBV13 and TRBJ2-3; TRBD1 matches 7 bases. The CDR3 is 16 residues long. CDR1 is PRHDT and CDR2 is FYEKMQ in the germline V gene (reference sequence). With V trimmed by 3 bases and J by 2 bases, 8 bases remained unmatched. In DNA form, the CDR3 reads TGTGCCAGCAGCTTCCACCGACAGGGCCCCACAGATACGCAGTATTTT. Its translation is CASSFHRQGPTDTQYF.

This clone was picked up a small number of times. The rearrangement joins TRBV29-1 to TRBJ1-2; D is perhaps TRBD1 (6 bases). V lost 7 bases and J lost 0, with 9 bases in between. The CDR3 is 12 residues long. Per the germline V gene, CDR1 is SQVTM and CDR2 is ANQGSEA. Here the CDR3 DNA reads TGCAGCGCCGGGACACCTAACTATGGCTACACCTTC. This encodes CSAGTPNYGYTF.

The genes are TRBV7-2 and TRBJ1-5; D is ambiguous. Germline lookup yields CDR1 SGHTA and CDR2 FQGNSA. The CDR3 contains 14 residues. Trimming cost V 2 bases and J 6 bases, with 11 bases left between them. Here the CDR3 reads CASSLIRQSQPQHF. CDR3 nucleotides: TGTGCCAGCAGCTTAATAAGACAAAGTCAGCCCCAGCATTTT.

V and J are TRBV12-3 or TRBV12-4 and TRBJ2-5; D is perhaps TRBD1 or TRBD2 (6 bases each). The length of the CDR3 is 12 residues. V gave up 3 bases and J gave up 10 bases, with 12 bases separating them. CDR3 protein: CASSLHREDQYF. DNA for the CDR3: TGTGCCAGCAGTTTGCACAGGGAGGACCAGTACTTC.

The V and J genes are TRBV25-1 and TRBJ2-7; TRBD1 aligns across 10 bases. Germline V gene lookup returns CDR1 MGHDK and CDR2 SYGVNS. CDR3 length: 15 residues. With V trimmed by 6 bases and J by 4 bases, 9 bases remained unmatched. CDR3 in DNA: TGTGCCAGCAGGGACCCGGGACAGGGGACGTACGAGCAGTACTTC. This codes for CASRDPGQGTYEQYF.

The sample holds one count of this clone. The chain carries TRBV23-1 and TRBJ1-1; TRBD1 aligns across 7 bases. TRBV23-1 is filed as an ORF, its function uncertain. This CDR3 region has 14 residues. Germline trimming cut 1 base from V and 1 base from J; bases unmatched to any gene: 0. In nucleotides, the CDR3 is TGCGCCAGCAGTCAATGGACAGGGAACACTGAAGCTTTCTTT. Translation: CASSQWTGNTEAFF.

Regarding this clone: One junction end does not reproduce the germline sequence, and a read error may be involved. The chain employs TRBV24-1 and TRBJ1-2; no definite D call. CDR1 is KGHDR, CDR2 SFDVKD, per germline. The CDR3 is made up of 11 amino acids. The CDR3 protein is CATSDPKHGSF. The CDR3 DNA is TGTGCCACCAGTGACCCGAAGCACGGCTCGTTC.

The gene calls are TRBV3-1 (or the pseudogene TRBV3-2) and TRBJ2-5; 11 nucleotides match TRBD2. CDR1 is LGHDT, CDR2 YNNKEL, per germline (reference sequence). This CDR3 region has 16 residues. Trimming took 4 bases from V and 2 from J; bases not matched to a gene: 6. The CDR3 loop reads CASSPVAGGIQETQYF. The CDR3 DNA reads as TGTGCCAGCAGCCCAGTAGCGGGGGGGATTCAAGAGACCCAGTACTTC.

This clone turned up a few times. This chain joins TRBV4-3 and TRBJ2-1, with 8 positions matching TRBD2. Germline-derived CDR1 and CDR2 are LGHNA and YSLEER. This CDR3 spans 16 amino acids. The ends lost 0 bases at V and 3 bases at J; junction bases unmatched: 4. The CDR3 DNA follows: TGCGCCAGCAGCCAAGATATGAGCGGGGGCTACAATGAGCAGTTCTTC. It translates to CASSQDMSGGYNEQFF.

The chain employs TRBV12-3 or TRBV12-4 and TRBJ1-6; no definite D call. V lost 6 bases and J lost 4, with 4 bases in between. The CDR3 covers 12 residues. In nucleotides, the CDR3 is TGTGCCAGCAGCCCGTATAATTCACCCCTCCACTTT. This encodes CASSPYNSPLHF.

This chain uses TRBV14 with TRBJ1-2; D ambiguous. Trimming removed 0 bases from V and 4 bases from J, with 12 bases in between. The CDR3 sequence is 15 residues long. Germline values: CDR1 SGHDN, CDR2 FVKESK. The CDR3 loop reads CASSQDQALIYGYTF. The CDR3 region has the DNA TGTGCCAGCAGCCAAGATCAGGCACTGATCTATGGCTACACCTTC.

This clone has only a few counts. The CDR3 DNA follows: TGTGCCAGCAGTGAAGCGTCCGGGACAGGGAATTCACCCCTCCACTTT. Translation gives CASSEASGTGNSPLHF. The chain employs TRBV6-1 and TRBJ1-6; 9 bases fit TRBD1. The CDR3 is made up of 16 amino acids. The germline V gene encodes CDR1 MNHNS and CDR2 SASEGT. Unmatched junction bases numbered 4, after V lost 0 bases and J lost 7 bases.